This T cell receptor beta chain was recovered during a study (dated by TCRdb to between 2015 and 2017). Looking at the study overall: The study examined whether tumor-infiltrating Tregs in breast cancer are drawn from blood Tregs or arise in situ by conversion from other CD4+ T cell subsets. What the research found in general, with its limitations: The greatest overlap of tumor-infiltrating Treg TCR alpha and beta sequences was with tumor naive CD4+ T cells, followed next by blood naive CD4+ T cells. In terms of TCR gene usage, tumor memory CD4+ T cells clustered together with blood and lymph node memory CD4+ cells, as well as with lymph node naive CD4+ cells. Among about 21 patients, roughly 13% of tumor Treg TRBV12-4/TRBJ1-2 sequences were shared with naive CD4+ cells, versus under 2% with blood Tregs or memory cells. Rather than covering whole repertoires, validation in the larger cohort was restricted to a single TCR beta V-J rearrangement.

To purify naive CD4+ T cells, the Miltenyi Naive CD4+ T Cell Isolation kit was used, and CD25 microbeads served to deplete Tregs. Tumor tissue, along with lymph nodes from ipsilateral axillary dissection, was perfused with PBS, minced, and then digested using collagenase I and hyaluronidase. Sorted cell populations were confirmed by FACS to exceed 90% purity. Measured from the cysteine to the phenylalanine, the CDR3 is 15 residues long. Just CDR3 DNA is preserved here, 45 bases in frame from base 1. Trimming removed 8 bases from V and 5 bases from J; the gene matches leave 14 bases unexplained. The library was generated by multiplex PCR. Sequencing instrument: Ion Torrent PGM. In the approximately 20-patient analysis, TRBV12-4/TRBJ1-2 clonotypes were amplified using adaptor-ligated barcode primers. The Ion Personal Genome Machine system was used to sequence the TRBV12-4/TRBJ1-2 amplicons from the approximately 20-patient cohort. The original methods were these. Sequencing data were pooled across the five patients for each of nine subset-tissue groups and compared by unsupervised clustering of TCR gene usage. The Morisita-Horn index, with shared sequences weighted by their contribution to each repertoire, was used to calculate repertoire similarity. Using fastp at Q25 and MiXCR, TCRdb reprocessed the public reads and kept productive beta chains. One record per CDR3 amino acid sequence lists the most common genes and DNA. What appears here as the V and J calls and clone size reflects TCRdb's work, not the paper's. The sample has some 700 distinct CDR3 sequences on record, approximately 27% of them singletons. The ten largest make up around 17% of the sample.

By how much of the sample it makes up, this clonotype is medium-sized (0.01 to 0.1%). Its antigen is unknown. The record has no base qualities; no much larger clone is one base away. The rearranged segments are TRBV12-3 or TRBV12-4 and TRBJ1-2; 7 of the junction bases match TRBD1. The clonotype originates from a female donor with breast cancer. Sequenced material: tumor-infiltrating naive CD4+ T cells sorted from the breast tumor. The cell subset or site label on this specimen signifies: naive CD4+ T cells, CD4+CD45RA+CD25-. The CDR3 has the sequence CASGPTGSAGYGYTF. The DNA sequence follows: TGTGCCAGCGGACCGACAGGGAGTGCGGGTTATGGCTACACCTTC.